This is a list of T cell receptor beta chains from one sample in a study of technical replicates of blood from a few donors. This table comes from immunoSEQ multiplex PCR, and its TCRdb copy is limited to in-frame clones, with some not included. This table holds about 83,000 clones, approximately 96% found once. Sequenced: T cells isolated from PBMCs. These receptor sequences come from a human donor in good health. Each CDR3 is given with its conserved first and last residue. The D gene is left open where the match is weak. Some rows mark clone size as missing; the rest say once, few, many or name a class of expanded clone.

d_call	v_call	clone_size	j_call	cdr3_aa	cdr3_nt
-	TRBV10-3	-	TRBJ2-7	CAISSGHESREQYF	TGTGCCATCAGTTCCGGACACGAAAGTCGGGAGCAGTACTTC
TRBD2	TRBV5-5	-	TRBJ2-5	CASFKTSGSQETQYF	TGTGCCAGCTTTAAGACTAGCGGGAGCCAAGAGACCCAGTACTTC
TRBD2	TRBV19	-	TRBJ2-5	CASSRRLATGEETQYF	TGTGCCAGTAGCCGCCGACTAGCGACTGGAGAAGAGACCCAGTACTTC
TRBD2	TRBV9	-	TRBJ2-7	CASSVAGGVGYEQYF	TGTGCCAGCAGCGTAGCTGGGGGGGTGGGCTACGAGCAGTACTTC
TRBD1	TRBV11-2	-	TRBJ2-3	CASNGGTGGVDTQYF	TGTGCCAGCAACGGGGGGACAGGGGGAGTAGATACGCAGTATTTT
-	TRBV19	-	TRBJ1-5	CASSAFLAGGVNQPQHF	TGTGCCAGTAGCGCCTTTCTGGCGGGAGGGGTCAATCAGCCCCAGCATTTT
TRBD2	TRBV15	-	TRBJ2-7	CATSRSRYGGNEQYF	TGTGCCACCAGCAGAAGTAGATACGGGGGGAACGAGCAGTACTTC
-	TRBV14	-	TRBJ1-2	CASSLGQIFYGYTF	TGTGCCAGCAGCCTCGGACAGATTTTCTATGGCTACACCTTC
-	TRBV7-8	once	TRBJ2-3	CASSLVSGDTQYF	TGTGCCAGCAGCTTAGTTTCCGGGGATACGCAGTATTTT
TRBD1	TRBV4-1	-	TRBJ2-7	CASSQESGGQGVVYEQYF	TGCGCCAGCAGCCAAGAATCAGGTGGCCAGGGGGTGGTGTACGAGCAGTACTTC
TRBD2	TRBV5-4	-	TRBJ2-1	CASSWLMGGDNEQFF	TGTGCCAGCAGCTGGTTGATGGGAGGGGACAATGAGCAGTTCTTC
-	TRBV27	-	TRBJ2-1	CASSLSGDREQFF	TGTGCCAGCAGTTTATCGGGAGACAGGGAGCAGTTCTTC
TRBD1	TRBV20-1	-	TRBJ2-5	CSADREETQYF	TGCAGTGCTGACAGGGAGGAGACCCAGTACTTC
-	TRBV27	-	TRBJ2-3	CASSLYFTDTQYF	TGTGCCAGCAGTTTATACTTCACAGATACGCAGTATTTT
TRBD2	TRBV2	-	TRBJ2-2	CASSPTSGRLSNTGELFF	TGTGCCAGCAGCCCTACTAGCGGGAGGCTATCGAACACCGGGGAGCTGTTTTTT
TRBD1	TRBV5-6	-	TRBJ1-2	CAGSQGQGANYGYTF	TGTGCCGGAAGCCAAGGACAGGGAGCTAACTATGGCTACACCTTC
-	TRBV10-3	-	TRBJ2-1	CAISERELNEQFF	TGTGCCATCAGTGAACGGGAGCTTAATGAGCAGTTCTTC
-	TRBV10-3	few	TRBJ1-1	CAISEQGLEAFF	TGTGCCATCAGTGAGCAGGGTCTTGAAGCTTTCTTT
-	TRBV11-2	-	TRBJ1-1	CASSLYHRATEAFF	TGTGCCAGCAGCTTATATCACAGGGCCACTGAAGCTTTCTTT
-	TRBV5-1	-	TRBJ1-1	CASSVQGVSSAFF	TGCGCCAGCAGCGTACAGGGTGTCAGTTCGGCTTTCTTT
-	TRBV30	-	TRBJ2-7	CAWSVVGAPRYEQYF	TGTGCCTGGAGTGTAGTGGGGGCGCCTCGCTACGAGCAGTACTTC
-	TRBV7-9	-	TRBJ2-5	CASSLSPYGRQETQYF	TGTGCCAGCAGCTTAAGCCCCTATGGGAGACAAGAGACCCAGTACTTC
-	TRBV10-1	once	TRBJ2-6	CASSQTGANVLTF	TGCGCCAGCAGTCAAACAGGGGCCAACGTCCTGACTTTC
-	TRBV28	-	TRBJ1-1	CASSPPRGLNTEAFF	TGTGCCAGCAGTCCCCCCAGGGGCCTGAACACTGAAGCTTTCTTT
-	TRBV18	-	TRBJ1-2	CASSVSDYGYTF	TGTGCCAGCTCAGTTTCTGACTATGGCTACACCTTC
TRBD2	TRBV9	-	TRBJ2-7	CASSPGLALFEQYF	TGTGCCAGCAGCCCGGGACTAGCTCTTTTTGAGCAGTACTTC
-	TRBV27	-	TRBJ1-1	CASSLRGLNTEAFF	TGTGCCAGCAGCCTCCGGGGGTTGAACACTGAAGCTTTCTTT
TRBD2	TRBV13	once	TRBJ2-7	CASSFLGLAESSYEQYF	TGTGCCAGCAGCTTCTTAGGACTAGCGGAGAGCTCCTACGAGCAGTACTTC
TRBD1	TRBV11-3	-	TRBJ2-5	CASRGQGGETQYF	TGTGCCAGCAGGGGACAGGGAGGCGAGACCCAGTACTTC
-	TRBV6-5	-	TRBJ1-3	CASSFQGSIYF	TGTGCCAGCAGTTTCCAGGGGTCCATATATTTT
TRBD1	TRBV27	-	TRBJ2-7	CASSLDRGRRYEQYF	TGTGCCAGCAGTTTGGACAGGGGGCGCAGATACGAGCAGTACTTC
TRBD1	TRBV6-5	-	TRBJ2-7	CASSPGQNEQYF	TGTGCCAGCAGTCCGGGACAGAACGAGCAGTACTTC
TRBD2	TRBV30	-	TRBJ2-3	CAWRPAGAVDTQYF	TGTGCCTGGAGACCAGCGGGAGCAGTGGATACGCAGTATTTT
TRBD1	TRBV15	-	TRBJ1-2	CATSLGQGVDYGYTF	TGTGCCACCAGCCTGGGACAGGGGGTGGACTATGGCTACACCTTC
-	TRBV19	few	TRBJ1-4	CASGDRSYEKLFF	TGTGCCAGCGGAGACAGGTCTTATGAAAAACTGTTTTTT
-	TRBV6-5	-	TRBJ2-1	CAISKGLENNEQFF	TGTGCCATTTCGAAAGGACTGGAAAACAATGAGCAGTTCTTC
-	TRBV9	-	TRBJ1-1	CASSVRTATTEAFF	TGTGCCAGCAGCGTAAGGACAGCGACGACTGAAGCTTTCTTT
TRBD1	TRBV15	-	TRBJ1-2	CATSRGRDRGIFGYTF	TGTGCCACCAGCAGAGGAAGGGACAGGGGGATATTCGGCTACACCTTC
-	TRBV19	-	TRBJ2-7	CATVQDYEQYF	TGTGCCACTGTGCAGGACTACGAGCAGTACTTC
TRBD2	TRBV11-2	-	TRBJ2-7	CASSTLERELNEQYF	TGTGCCAGCAGCACCTTGGAGCGGGAGTTAAACGAGCAGTACTTC
-	TRBV9	-	TRBJ2-1	CASSVAQDNEQFF	TGTGCCAGCAGCGTAGCTCAGGACAATGAGCAGTTCTTC
-	TRBV2	-	TRBJ2-7	CASSEAQGTEQYF	TGTGCCAGCAGTGAAGCGCAGGGGACCGAGCAGTACTTC
TRBD2	TRBV29-1	-	TRBJ2-3	CSVVSSGSTDTQYF	TGCAGCGTTGTTTCTAGCGGGAGCACAGATACGCAGTATTTT
-	TRBV19	-	TRBJ2-7	CASSAGTPLEQYF	TGTGCCAGTAGTGCCGGGACACCTCTCGAGCAGTACTTC
-	TRBV13	once	TRBJ1-1	CASSLGTAKTEAFF	TGTGCCAGCAGCTTAGGAACAGCAAAGACTGAAGCTTTCTTT
TRBD2	TRBV18	-	TRBJ2-7	CASSERVTSGYEQYF	TGTGCCAGCTCAGAGAGGGTGACTAGCGGGTACGAGCAGTACTTC
-	TRBV13	-	TRBJ2-3	CASSPKTTDTQYF	TGTGCCAGCAGCCCCAAGACTACAGATACGCAGTATTTT